The 18 T cell receptor beta chains below come from one sample, sequenced in a study of cytomegalovirus exposure and HLA in healthy donors. Clones were read by immunoSEQ multiplex PCR, and TCRdb kept only the in-frame ones, dropping some. The table lists about 120,000 clones, more than 75% of them singletons. Input material: PBMCs. All receptors derive from a woman younger than 45 in good health and CMV-seronegative.

This chain joins TRBV6-1 and TRBJ2-6; a possible D gene is TRBD2 (5 bases). The CDR3 covers 16 residues. Germline-derived CDR1 and CDR2 are MNHNS and SASEGT. V lost 1 base and J lost 4, with 11 bases in between. The CDR3 DNA follows: TGTGCCAGCAGTGAAGATGGTGGGAGCGGGGCCAACGTCCTGACTTTC. It is translated as CASSEDGGSGANVLTF.

The V call is TRBV6-1, the J call TRBJ2-2; D gene uncertain. The CDR3 has 13 amino acids. Germline V gene lookup returns CDR1 MNHNS and CDR2 SASEGT. Trimming pared 10 bases from V and 2 bases from J, leaving 11 bases between. In DNA form, the CDR3 reads TGTGCCACCTCTCGGTTAAACACCGGGGAGCTGTTTTTT. Its protein product is CATSRLNTGELFF.

This chain uses TRBV4-1 with TRBJ1-2; 9 bases fit TRBD1. The V gene's germline CDR1 is MGHRA and CDR2 YSYEKL. The CDR3 is made up of 14 amino acids. The junction had 3 bases not matched to a gene; V was cut back by 2 bases and J by 5 bases. The CDR3 DNA reads as TGCGCCAGCAGCCAACACAGGGGGCGGTATGGCTACACCTTC. Translating it yields CASSQHRGRYGYTF.

The genes are TRBV7-8 and TRBJ2-1; TRBD1 matches 7 bases. Germline CDR1 and CDR2: SGHVS and FQNEAQ. The CDR3 consists of 14 residues. The trim removed 5 bases at V and 6 bases at J, leaving 7 bases unmatched. CDR3 amino acids: CASSKTGMGNEQFF. As DNA, the CDR3 is TGTGCCAGCAGCAAGACAGGGATGGGCAATGAGCAGTTCTTC.

The J gene is TRBJ1-5, the V gene TRBV27; perhaps TRBD1 as D (6 bases). Germline values: CDR1 MNHEY, CDR2 SMNVEV (reference sequence). This CDR3 comprises 16 residues. Trimming pared 5 bases from V and 5 bases from J, leaving 19 bases between. The CDR3 region is CASSLRGFTGYQPQHF. In DNA form, the CDR3 reads TGTGCCAGCAGTCTCAGGGGCTTTACAGGATATCAGCCCCAGCATTTT.

V is TRBV6-1 and J is TRBJ1-5; 7 bases agree with TRBD1. In germline, CDR1 is MNHNS, CDR2 SASEGT. J lost 7 bases, V lost 0 bases, and 3 bases had no gene match. This CDR3 is built from 14 residues. The chain's CDR3 is CASSEAGGGQPQHF. The CDR3 DNA reads TGTGCCAGCAGTGAAGCAGGGGGCGGGCAGCCCCAGCATTTT.

The chain recombines TRBV5-1 with TRBJ2-5; 10 positions agree with TRBD1. Per germline, CDR1 SGHRS and CDR2 YFSETQ. Trimming cost V 4 bases and J 5 bases; bases outside gene matches: 5. CDR3 length: 14 amino acids. CDR3 sequence: CASSNGTGVETQYF. DNA for the CDR3: TGCGCCAGCAGCAACGGGACAGGGGTTGAGACCCAGTACTTC.

This chain connects TRBV15 to TRBJ1-5; D may be TRBD1 (5 bases). This CDR3 contains 14 residues. V was cut by 3 bases and J by 5 bases, with 11 bases left in between. Germline V gene sequence: CDR1 LNHNV, CDR2 YYDKDF (reference sequence). The DNA for the CDR3 is TGTGCCACCAGCAGGCGGGGCGTCCATCAGCCCCAGCATTTT. This sequence encodes CATSRRGVHQPQHF.

The chain is built from TRBV11-2 and TRBJ1-4; a weak D match, TRBD1 (5 bases). This CDR3 is 16 amino acids long. CDR1 is SGHAT, CDR2 FQNNGV, per germline. V dropped 5 bases and J dropped 0 bases, with 13 bases sitting between them. The CDR3 DNA reads as TGTGCCAGCAGCCCTCGACAGAGAACAACTAATGAAAAACTGTTTTTT. This translates into CASSPRQRTTNEKLFF.

This clone was seen many times. The rearrangement joins TRBV6-4 to TRBJ1-1; 12 bases match TRBD1. Trimming removed 4 bases from V and 5 bases from J; junction bases left unmatched: 2. Germline CDR1 reads MRHNA; CDR2 reads SNTAGT. There are 14 residues in the CDR3. The CDR3 DNA reads as TGTGCCAGCAGTGCGGGACAGGGGGCGACTGAAGCTTTCTTT. It encodes CASSAGQGATEAFF.

The rearrangement joins TRBV6-1 to TRBJ2-1; 7 nucleotides agree with TRBD2. Germline CDR1 is MNHNS and CDR2 is SASEGT. The CDR3 is 15 amino acids. J lost 0 bases, V lost 2 bases, and 1 base had no gene match. The CDR3 sequence is CASSETGGSYNEQFF. Here the CDR3 DNA reads TGTGCCAGCAGTGAAACGGGGGGCTCCTACAATGAGCAGTTCTTC.

The rearrangement joins TRBV6-1 to TRBJ1-5; 7 bases map to TRBD1. Germline CDR1 and CDR2: MNHNS and SASEGT. CDR3 size: 19 residues. Germline trimming cut 3 bases from V and 0 bases from J; bases unmatched to any gene: 14. The CDR3 loop is CASSEGRQGHRYSNQPQHF. Here the CDR3 DNA reads TGTGCCAGCAGTGAGGGGAGACAGGGACACCGCTATAGCAATCAGCCCCAGCATTTT.

V and J are TRBV27 and TRBJ2-2, with D possibly matching TRBD2 (6 bases). CDR3 length equals 16 residues. From germline, CDR1 is MNHEY and CDR2 SMNVEV (reference sequence). The ends were cut back, 5 bases at V and 7 bases at J, with 20 bases in the middle. The CDR3 coding sequence is TGTGCCAGCAGTGAGGGAGGTTGGGGCAACTTCGGGGAGCTGTTTTTT. Its translation: CASSEGGWGNFGELFF.

This clone came up a few times. This rearrangement joins TRBV19 to TRBJ1-1, with 8 bases aligning to TRBD1. This CDR3 contains 14 residues. With V trimmed by 7 bases and J by 4 bases, 8 bases remained unmatched. Looked up from germline, CDR1 is LNHDA and CDR2 is SQIVND (reference sequence). For the CDR3, the DNA is TGTGCCAGTATCCCAACAGGGGGGAGCACTGAAGCTTTCTTT. This translates into CASIPTGGSTEAFF.

The rearrangement links TRBV15 to TRBJ1-5, with D tentatively TRBD1 (6 bases). V gave up 5 bases and J gave up 4 bases, with 21 bases separating them. This CDR3 region has 17 residues. CDR1 and CDR2 (germline): LNHNV, YYDKDF (reference sequence). The CDR3 DNA sequence: TGTGCCACCAGCGCCTATAAGCCGGGACACCAAAATCAGCCCCAGCATTTT. Its translation is CATSAYKPGHQNQPQHF.

The chain recombines TRBV4-1 with TRBJ2-4, with D possibly matching TRBD2 (5 bases). The V end was cut by 2 bases, the J end by 7 bases, with 15 bases between. Germline V lookup: CDR1 MGHRA, CDR2 YSYEKL. The CDR3 contains 15 residues. The CDR3 nucleotides are TGCGCCAGCAGCCAAAGATCAGACTATAGCAACATTCAGTACTTC. It encodes CASSQRSDYSNIQYF.

This clone has a single count. The chain uses TRBV5-8 and TRBJ1-4; the match to TRBD1 covers 7 bases. The germline V gene encodes CDR1 SGHTS and CDR2 YDEGEE. The CDR3 consists of 14 residues. The V gene end was trimmed by 3 bases and the J gene end by 4 bases; junction bases not matched to a gene: 3. The CDR3 loop reads CASSSGQNNEKLFF. The CDR3 DNA reads as TGTGCCAGCAGCTCGGGACAGAATAATGAAAAACTGTTTTTT.

This clone was detected only once. The V call is TRBV5-4, the J call TRBJ1-3; a possible D gene is TRBD1 (5 bases). Per the germline V gene, CDR1 is SGHNT and CDR2 is YYREEE (reference sequence). Between the trimmed V and J ends, which lost 3 bases and 4 bases, there was a span of 11 bases. There are 14 residues in the CDR3. This chain's CDR3 is CASSSRVPGNTIYF. CDR3 nucleotides: TGTGCCAGCAGCTCCAGGGTTCCGGGAAACACCATATATTTT.